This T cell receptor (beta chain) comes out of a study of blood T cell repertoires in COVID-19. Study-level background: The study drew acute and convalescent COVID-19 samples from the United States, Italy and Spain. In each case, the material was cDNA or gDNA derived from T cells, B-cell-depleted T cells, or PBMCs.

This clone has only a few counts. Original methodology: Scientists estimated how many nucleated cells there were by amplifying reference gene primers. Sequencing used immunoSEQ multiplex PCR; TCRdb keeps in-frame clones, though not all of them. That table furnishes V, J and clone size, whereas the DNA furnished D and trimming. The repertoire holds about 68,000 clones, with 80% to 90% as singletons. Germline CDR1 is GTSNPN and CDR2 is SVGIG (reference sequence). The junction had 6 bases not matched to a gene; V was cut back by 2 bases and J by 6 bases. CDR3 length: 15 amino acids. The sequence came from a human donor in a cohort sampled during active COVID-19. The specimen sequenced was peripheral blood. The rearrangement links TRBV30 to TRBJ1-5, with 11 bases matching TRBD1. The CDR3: CAWSSGTGGVQPQHF. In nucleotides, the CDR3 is TGTGCCTGGAGTTCCGGGACAGGGGGTGTTCAGCCCCAGCATTTT.